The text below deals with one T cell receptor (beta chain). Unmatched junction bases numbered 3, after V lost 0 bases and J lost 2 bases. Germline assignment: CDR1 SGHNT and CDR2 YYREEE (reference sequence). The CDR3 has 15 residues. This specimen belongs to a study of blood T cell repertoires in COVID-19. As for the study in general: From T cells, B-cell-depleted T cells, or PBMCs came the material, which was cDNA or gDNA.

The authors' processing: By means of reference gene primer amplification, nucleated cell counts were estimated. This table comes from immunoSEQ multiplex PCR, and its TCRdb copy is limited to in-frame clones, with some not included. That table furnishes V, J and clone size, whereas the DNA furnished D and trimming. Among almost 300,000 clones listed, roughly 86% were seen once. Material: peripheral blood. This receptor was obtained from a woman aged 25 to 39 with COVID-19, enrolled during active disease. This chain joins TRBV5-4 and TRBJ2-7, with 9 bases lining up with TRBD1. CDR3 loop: CASSLEDRGAYEQYF. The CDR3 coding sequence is TGTGCCAGCAGCTTGGAGGACAGGGGAGCCTACGAGCAGTACTTC.